What follows describes a single TCR beta chain. The trim removed 8 bases at V and 5 bases at J, leaving 9 bases unmatched. This CDR3 region has 16 residues. Germline-derived CDR1 and CDR2 are ENHRY and SYGVKD. The sample is drawn from a study of blood T cell repertoires in COVID-19. Study-wide background: Researchers got acute and convalescent COVID-19 samples from the United States, Italy and Spain.

Original processing methods: Amplification from reference gene primers served as the basis for estimated nucleated cell counts. The repertoire was sequenced with immunoSEQ multiplex PCR; TCRdb's copy has only in-frame clones and lacks some. V and J calls and clone size follow that table, whereas D and trimming were derived from the DNA. The sample holds 150,000 to 200,000 clones; around 76% are singletons and the top ten take over 7.5%. The V and J genes are TRBV10-3 and TRBJ2-5, with 15 bases fitting TRBD2. The TCR sequence derives from a woman in her 70s with acute or convalescent COVID-19. The sample was peripheral blood. In DNA, the CDR3 is TGTGCCATCGGACTAGCGGGAGGGACCTCCGGGGAGACCCAGTACTTC. It codes for CAIGLAGGTSGETQYF.